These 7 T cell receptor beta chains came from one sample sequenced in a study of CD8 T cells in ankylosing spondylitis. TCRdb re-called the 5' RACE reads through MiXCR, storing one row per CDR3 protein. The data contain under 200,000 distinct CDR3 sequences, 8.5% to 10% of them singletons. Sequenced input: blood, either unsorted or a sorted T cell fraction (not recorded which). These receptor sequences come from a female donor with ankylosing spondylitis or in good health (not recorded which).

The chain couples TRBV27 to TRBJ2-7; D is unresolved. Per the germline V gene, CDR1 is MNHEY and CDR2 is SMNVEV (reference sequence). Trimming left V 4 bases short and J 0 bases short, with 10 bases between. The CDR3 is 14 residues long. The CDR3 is CASSSGSASYEQYF. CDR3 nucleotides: TGTGCCAGCAGTTCCGGGTCGGCCTCCTACGAGCAGTACTTC.

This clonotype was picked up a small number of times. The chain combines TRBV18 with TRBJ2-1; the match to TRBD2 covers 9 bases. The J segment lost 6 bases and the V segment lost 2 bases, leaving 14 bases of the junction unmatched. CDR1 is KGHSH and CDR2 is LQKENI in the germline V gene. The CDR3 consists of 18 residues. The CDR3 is CASSPEEDRLAGLNEQFF. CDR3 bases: TGTGCCAGCTCACCAGAGGAGGACAGGCTAGCGGGGCTCAATGAGCAGTTCTTC.

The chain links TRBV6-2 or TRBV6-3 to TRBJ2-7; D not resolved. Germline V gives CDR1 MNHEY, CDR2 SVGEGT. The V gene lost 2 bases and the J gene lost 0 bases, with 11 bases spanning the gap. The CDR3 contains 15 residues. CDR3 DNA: TGTGCCAGCAGTTACAATCCCTCTTACTCCTACGAGCAGTACTTC. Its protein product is CASSYNPSYSYEQYF.

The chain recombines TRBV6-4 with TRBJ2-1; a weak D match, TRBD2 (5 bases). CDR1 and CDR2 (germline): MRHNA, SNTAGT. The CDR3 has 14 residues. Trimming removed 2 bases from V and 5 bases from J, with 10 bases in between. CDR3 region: CASSDLASDNEQFF. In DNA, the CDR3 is TGTGCCAGCAGTGACCTAGCTTCGGACAATGAGCAGTTCTTC.

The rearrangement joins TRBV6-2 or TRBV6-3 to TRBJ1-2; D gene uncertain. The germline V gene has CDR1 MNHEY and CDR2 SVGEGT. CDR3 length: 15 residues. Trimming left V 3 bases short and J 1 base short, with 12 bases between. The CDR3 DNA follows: TGTGCCAGCAGTTATATCCAACAAGATAACTATGGCTACACCTTC. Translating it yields CASSYIQQDNYGYTF.

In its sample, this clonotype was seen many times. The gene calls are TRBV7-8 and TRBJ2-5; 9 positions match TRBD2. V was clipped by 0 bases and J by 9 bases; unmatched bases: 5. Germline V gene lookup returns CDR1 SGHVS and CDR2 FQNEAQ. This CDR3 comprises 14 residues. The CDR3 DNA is TGTGCCAGCAGCTTAGCACTAGCGGGTGAGGCCCAGTACTTC. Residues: CASSLALAGEAQYF. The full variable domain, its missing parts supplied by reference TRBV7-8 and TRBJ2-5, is GAGVSQSPRYKVAKRGQDVALRCDPISGHVSLFWYQQALGQGPEFLTYFQNEAQLDKSGLPSDRFFAERPEGSVSTLKIQRTQQEDSAVYLCASSLALAGEAQYFGPGTRLLVL.

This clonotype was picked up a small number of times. The CDR3 region has the DNA TGTGCCAGCAGCTTATGGGGCAGAAGCACAGATACGCAGTATTTT. Encoded protein: CASSLWGRSTDTQYF. V is TRBV11-1 and J is TRBJ2-3, with D possibly TRBD1 on 5 matching bases. Germline lookup yields CDR1 SGHAT and CDR2 FQDESV (reference sequence). CDR3 length equals 15 residues. With 2 bases removed from V and 0 bases from J, the gap between germline ends came to 9 bases.